This T cell receptor (beta chain) was obtained from a study of T cells after yellow fever vaccination. 5'RACE template switching added a universal primer site and UMIs to TCR cDNA. TCRdb redid the calling of the 5' RACE reads with MiXCR, one entry per CDR3 protein. Here the sample spans 400,000 or so distinct CDR3 sequences, roughly 12% being singletons. The CDR3 consists of 12 residues. V was cut by 4 bases and J by 6 bases, with 10 bases left in between. Germline CDR1 SQVTM, CDR2 ANQGSEA. The rearrangement joins TRBV29-1 to TRBJ2-1; a possible D gene is TRBD2 (6 bases). Here the sequenced sample was PBMCs, taken on the day of the first yellow fever vaccination. The receptor's source is a man between 18 and 35 years old who received the YFV17D yellow fever vaccine. The CDR3 nucleotides read TGCAGCGTTGTCCGCGGGGCCAATGAGCAGTTCTTC. Translating it yields CSVVRGANEQFF.